What follows are 10 T cell receptor beta chains derived from one specimen sequenced in a study of shared clonotypes between healthy human individuals. Only in-frame clones appear in the TCRdb table, and some are missing; sequencing was by immunoSEQ multiplex PCR. This repertoire shows approximately 530,000 clones, around 96% found once; its top ten account for about 0.06%. The sequencing sample was made of naive CD4+ T cells sorted from blood. This sample's subset: CD45RA+ positively selected. The receptors were sampled from a young woman in good health.

The chain uses TRBV2 and TRBJ2-6; D is undetermined. CDR3 size: 15 residues. V was trimmed by 8 bases and J by 0 bases, leaving 11 bases between them. Germline V gene data show CDR1 as SNHLY and CDR2 as FYNNEI. The CDR3 loop reads CASGWRTSGANVLTF. The CDR3 bases are TGTGCCAGCGGATGGCGAACCTCTGGGGCCAACGTCCTGACTTTC.

This sequence joins TRBV28 and TRBJ2-3, with D unclear. The germline CDR1 and CDR2 sequences are MDHEN and SYDVKM. Trimming took 4 bases from V and 0 from J, leaving 8 bases between them. This CDR3 has 14 residues. The CDR3 region is CASSWGSSTDTQYF. The CDR3 bases are TGTGCCAGCAGTTGGGGTTCGAGCACAGATACGCAGTATTTT.

V and J are TRBV28 and TRBJ1-5; the D is unclear. The CDR3 is 14 amino acids. From germline, CDR1 is MDHEN and CDR2 SYDVKM. Deletions cut 3 bases from V and 7 bases from J, with 13 bases between. The CDR3 loop reads CASSFGSRLQPQHF. CDR3 sequence (DNA): TGTGCCAGCAGTTTTGGCTCGCGGCTACAGCCCCAGCATTTT.

V is TRBV5-1 and J is TRBJ2-1; 15 positions match TRBD2. V dropped 4 bases and J dropped 10; count of bases not matched to a gene: 3. CDR1 SGHRS and CDR2 YFSETQ come from the germline V gene. The CDR3 contains 14 residues. In DNA, the CDR3 is TGCGCCAGCAGCAAGGGACTAGCGGGAGGCGAGCAGTTCTTC. This encodes CASSKGLAGGEQFF.

The V gene is TRBV4-2, the J gene TRBJ1-6; 8 nucleotides line up with TRBD1. V lost 6 bases and J lost 6; bases outside the gene matches: 4. There are 14 residues in the CDR3. The germline V gene has CDR1 LGHNA and CDR2 YNFKEQ. CDR3 protein: CASSRDRTNSPLHF. The CDR3 DNA reads as TGTGCCAGCAGTCGGGACAGGACTAATTCACCCCTCCACTTT.

The chain employs TRBV18 and TRBJ2-3, with D perhaps TRBD1 or TRBD2 (5 bases each). This CDR3 has 16 residues. Germline assignment: CDR1 KGHSH and CDR2 LQKENI. V was shortened by 3 bases and J by 2 bases, with 15 bases between the two germline ends. The CDR3 region is CASSPLGTGATDTQYF. CDR3 bases: TGTGCCAGCTCACCTCTCGGGACGGGCGCCACAGATACGCAGTATTTT.

This chain joins TRBV5-1 and TRBJ1-1; 7 bases are shared with TRBD1. With 5 bases clipped from V and 1 base from J, the junction kept 8 bases outside the gene matches. CDR1 is SGHRS and CDR2 is YFSETQ in the germline V gene. There are 15 residues in the CDR3. CDR3 bases: TGCGCCAGCAGTCCCGGAAGGGGGCGGAACACTGAAGCTTTCTTT. This encodes CASSPGRGRNTEAFF.

This rearrangement joins TRBV6-5 to TRBJ1-2, with a weak D call TRBD1 (6 bases). This CDR3 is 15 amino acids long. Germline V gene data show CDR1 as MNHEY and CDR2 as SVGAGI. The V end lost 0 bases, the J end lost 5 bases, and 13 bases lay between the germline ends. In DNA form, the CDR3 reads TGTGCCAGCAGTTACTCTGGCCAGGGGCGGTATGGCTACACCTTC. Encoded protein: CASSYSGQGRYGYTF.

The V and J genes are TRBV30 and TRBJ2-5; TRBD2 agrees at 8 bases. The CDR3 contains 14 residues. Unmatched junction bases numbered 11, after V lost 0 bases and J lost 11 bases. Germline CDR1 is GTSNPN and CDR2 is SVGIG (reference sequence). The CDR3 sequence: CAWSVRGGHYGQYF. Written as DNA, the CDR3 is TGTGCCTGGAGTGTACGGGGGGGGCACTACGGGCAGTACTTC.

This chain links TRBV5-1 with TRBJ2-7, with TRBD1 matching 10 bases. The germline gives CDR1 SGHRS, CDR2 YFSETQ. This CDR3 is 17 amino acids long. V lost 4 bases, J lost 3 bases, and 13 bases stayed unmatched. The CDR3 DNA reads TGCGCCAGCAGCGGGGGGACAGGGGTATCCGGTAGCTACGAGCAGTACTTC. It codes for CASSGGTGVSGSYEQYF.